This TCR beta chain is drawn from a study of T cells in Graves' hyperthyroidism and ophthalmopathy. Findings and limits, study-wide: Onset of ophthalmopathy came a median approximately 6.5 months after the model predicted it. Stable hyperthyroidism was separated from ophthalmopathy by a model based on 13 V-J features.

The CDR3 consists of 15 residues. V gave up 3 bases and J gave up 6 bases; unmatched junction bases: 3. Germline assignment: CDR1 MNHEY and CDR2 SMNVEV (reference sequence). Note on this clonotype: The antigen is not known.

Amplification yielded TCR beta CDR3 regions, with RNA transcripts as the source. TCR CDR3 regions were first amplified by RT-PCR with HTBI primers. One entry per CDR3 protein, called by TCRdb with MiXCR from the multiplex PCR reads. The sample holds 550,000 to 650,000 distinct CDR3 sequences, 12% to 15% seen once. The V gene is TRBV27, the J gene TRBJ2-1; TRBD2 aligns across 12 bases. The TCR was taken from a woman aged 40 to 55 with Graves' hyperthyroidism. Source material: blood. The CDR3 is CASSFGLAGINEQFF. The CDR3 DNA sequence: TGTGCCAGCAGTTTCGGACTAGCGGGGATCAATGAGCAGTTCTTC.